A single sample is the source of the 29 T cell receptor beta chains below, sequenced in a study of T cell responses to AZD1222 COVID-19 vaccine (dated by TCRdb to the early 2020s). To prepare the library, the immunoSEQ multiplex PCR assay was applied. TCRdb limited this immuneACCESS table to in-frame rearrangements with V and J called. A share of clones is missing; checked studies link under half to unresolved V genes, and the rest is unexplained. The sample includes tens of thousands of clones, with around three quarters observed a single time. Of the sample, roughly 6.6% is held by the ten largest clones. Reading the label with the study, this specimen's time point is: baseline before first vaccination. Sample: peripheral blood, taken on day 0 of AZD1222 vaccination. The receptors shown here come from an adult in good health.

V and J are TRBV24-1 and TRBJ1-4; the D is unclear. The germline V gene has CDR1 KGHDR and CDR2 SFDVKD. Between the trimmed V and J ends, which lost 5 bases and 0 bases, there was a span of 6 bases. The CDR3 sequence is 14 residues long. The CDR3 spells CATSGGSTNEKLFF. The CDR3 coding sequence is TGTGCCACCAGTGGAGGATCAACTAATGAAAAACTGTTTTTT.

The V and J genes are TRBV28 and TRBJ1-4, with a possible D match to TRBD1 (6 bases). Germline lookup yields CDR1 MDHEN and CDR2 SYDVKM. V was cut by 5 bases and J by 4 bases, with 14 bases left in between. The CDR3 contains 15 residues. The DNA for the CDR3 is TGTGCCAGCAGTCCCCTGACAGGAAATAATGAAAAACTGTTTTTT. It yields the protein CASSPLTGNNEKLFF.

This clone was counted a single time. The chain couples TRBV28 to TRBJ1-5, with D maybe TRBD1 (6 bases). V was trimmed by 6 bases and J by 4 bases, leaving 13 bases between them. Per germline, CDR1 MDHEN and CDR2 SYDVKM. This CDR3 comprises 14 residues. The CDR3 DNA follows: TGTGCCAGCAGCCCGTTACAGGGAAATCAGCCCCAGCATTTT. Translation gives CASSPLQGNQPQHF.

The gene calls are TRBV5-1 and TRBJ2-2; maybe TRBD1 (5 bases). Per germline, CDR1 SGHRS and CDR2 YFSETQ. The CDR3 has 15 residues. Trimming left V 0 bases short and J 5 bases short, with 11 bases between. The CDR3 protein is CASSLDRGWTGELFF. DNA of the CDR3: TGCGCCAGCAGCTTGGATAGGGGATGGACCGGGGAGCTGTTTTTT.

CDR3 nucleotide sequence: TGTGCCAGCAGCTTGAACACCATGAACACTGAAGCTTTCTTT. Encoded protein: CASSLNTMNTEAFF. The chain combines TRBV5-5 with TRBJ1-1, with unresolved D. The CDR3 has 14 residues. Germline CDR1 is SGHKS and CDR2 is YYEKEE (reference sequence). V was trimmed by 1 base and J by 0 bases, leaving 7 bases between them.

V gene TRBV5-6 combines with J gene TRBJ1-2; D not resolved. Trimming pared 4 bases from V and 2 bases from J, leaving 12 bases between. This CDR3 region has 14 residues. CDR1 is SGHDT and CDR2 is YYEEEE in the germline V gene. CDR3 region: CASSTKGFNYGYTF. CDR3 bases: TGTGCCAGCAGCACGAAAGGATTCAACTATGGCTACACCTTC.

The chain carries TRBV6-5 and TRBJ1-6; no reliable D call. From germline, CDR1 is MNHEY and CDR2 SVGAGI. The V end was cut by 2 bases, the J end by 8 bases, with 4 bases between. The length of the CDR3 is 12 residues. This CDR3 is CASSYRDSPLHF. In DNA form, the CDR3 reads TGTGCCAGCAGTTACAGGGATTCACCCCTCCACTTT.

This clone has just one count. The chain combines TRBV23-1 with TRBJ1-1; no clear D gene. TRBV23-1 has ORF status, its function being uncertain. The V end was cut by 0 bases, the J end by 6 bases, with 20 bases between. This CDR3 is 17 amino acids long. For the CDR3, the DNA is TGCGCCAGCAGTCAATCCGAAACTAGGGCTAGGTGGCCTGAAGCTTTCTTT. Amino acids: CASSQSETRARWPEAFF.

The J gene is TRBJ1-5, the V gene TRBV19; 7 bases fit TRBD1. V shed 4 bases and J 4 bases; nucleotides not matched to a gene: 4. Germline lookup yields CDR1 LNHDA and CDR2 SQIVND (reference sequence). This CDR3 contains 14 residues. The CDR3 here is CASSTSQGNQPQHF. The CDR3 region has the DNA TGTGCCAGTAGTACTTCACAGGGGAATCAGCCCCAGCATTTT. The full variable domain, rest sourced from reference TRBV19 and TRBJ1-5, is DGGITQSPKYLFRKEGQNVTLSCEQNLNHDAMYWYRQDPGQGLRLIYYSQIVNDFQKGDIAEGYSVSREKKESFPLTVTSAQKNPTAFYLCASSTSQGNQPQHFGDGTRLSIL.

The chain recombines TRBV21-1 with TRBJ1-6; no DNA check was done on the table's D call, TRBD1. TRBV21-1 is annotated as a pseudogene. CDR3 length: 18 amino acids. The CDR3 loop reads CASSFHRDRVRDNSPLHF. CDR3 in DNA: TGTGCCAGCAGCTTTCACCGGGACAGGGTTCGGGATAATTCACCCCTCCACTTT.

V is TRBV2 and J is TRBJ2-5; 11 positions match TRBD2. The germline V gene has CDR1 SNHLY and CDR2 FYNNEI. This CDR3 region has 15 residues. With 5 bases clipped from V and 3 bases from J, the junction kept 5 bases outside the gene matches. The CDR3 DNA reads as TGTGCCAGCAGTTCGGGACTAGCGGAAAAAGAGACCCAGTACTTC. Its protein product is CASSSGLAEKETQYF. The whole variable domain, remainder taken from reference TRBV2 and TRBJ2-5, is EPEVTQTPSHQVTQMGQEVILRCVPISNHLYFYWYRQILGQKVEFLVSFYNNEISEKSEIFDDQFSVERPDGSNFTLKIRSTKLEDSAMYFCASSSGLAEKETQYFGPGTRLLVL.

This clone was observed at least ten times. This chain uses TRBV6-1 with TRBJ2-7; D remains unclear. The CDR3 runs 13 residues. Germline values: CDR1 MNHNS, CDR2 SASEGT. V was clipped by 1 base and J by 3 bases, with 7 bases between them. For the CDR3, the DNA is TGTGCCAGCAGTGAAGTGTTTCTCTACGAGCAGTACGTC. Residues: CASSEVFLYEQYV.

Here the CDR3 reads CASSFGMDQPQHF. DNA of the CDR3: TGTGCCAGCAGTTTTGGGATGGATCAGCCCCAGCATTTT. V and J are TRBV12-3 or TRBV12-4 and TRBJ1-5, with no clear D. The CDR3 covers 13 residues. V lost 3 bases, J lost 5 bases, and 8 bases lay in between.

By sample fraction, this clone is medium-sized. V gene TRBV4-1 combines with J gene TRBJ2-1; 8 positions match TRBD1. The CDR3 is 16 amino acids. Germline V lookup: CDR1 MGHRA, CDR2 YSYEKL. Germline trimming cut 0 bases from V and 4 bases from J; bases unmatched to any gene: 5. CDR3 protein: CASSQDPGQVYNEQFF. For the CDR3, the DNA is TGCGCCAGCAGCCAAGACCCGGGACAGGTTTACAATGAGCAGTTCTTC.

The chain uses TRBV19 and TRBJ1-1; 7 positions match TRBD1. The CDR3 extends over 17 amino acids. The V and J ends lost 1 base and 0 bases, in that order; junction bases with no gene match: 8. Germline V gene lookup returns CDR1 LNHDA and CDR2 SQIVND (reference sequence). The CDR3 DNA follows: TGTGCCAGTAGTATAGGGCAACAGGGGCGATTGAACACTGAAGCTTTCTTT. This translates into CASSIGQQGRLNTEAFF.

The V call is TRBV6-6, the J call TRBJ1-3; maybe TRBD1 (5 bases). Looked up from germline, CDR1 is MNHNY and CDR2 is SVGAGI (reference sequence). Trimming removed 5 bases at V and 3 bases at J, with 14 bases between. The length of the CDR3 is 15 residues. Here the CDR3 reads CASSTGGIVGNTIYF. The CDR3 nucleotides are TGTGCCAGCAGTACTGGGGGGATTGTTGGAAACACCATATATTTT.

This chain joins TRBV25-1 and TRBJ1-1, with D possibly being TRBD1 (6 bases). The CDR3 is 14 amino acids. The germline V gene encodes CDR1 MGHDK and CDR2 SYGVNS. Trimming took 5 bases from V and 3 from J, leaving 13 bases between them. For the CDR3, the DNA is TGTGCCAGCAGTCACTCGGGGGCCTACACTGAAGCTTTCTTT. Translation: CASSHSGAYTEAFF. Filled out from reference TRBV25-1 and TRBJ1-1, the complete variable domain reads EADIYQTPRYLVIGTGKKITLECSQTMGHDKMYWYQQDPGMELHLIHYSYGVNSTEKGDLSSESTVSRIRTEHFPLTLESARPSHTSQYLCASSHSGAYTEAFFGQGTRLTVV.

The chain uses TRBV4-1 and TRBJ1-3; D unresolved. V was trimmed by 0 bases and J by 3 bases, leaving 9 bases between them. CDR1 and CDR2 from the germline V gene are MGHRA and YSYEKL. The CDR3 has 15 amino acids. CDR3: CASSQDPGFGNTIYF. CDR3 DNA: TGCGCCAGCAGCCAAGATCCGGGGTTTGGAAACACCATATATTTT.

The V gene is TRBV3-1 (or the pseudogene TRBV3-2), the J gene TRBJ1-2; D remains ambiguous. This CDR3 is built from 15 residues. V was pared by 0 bases and J by 4 bases, with 12 bases between. CDR1 LGHDT and CDR2 YNNKEL come from the germline V gene (reference sequence). CDR3 in amino acids: CASSQDLRGIYGYTF. The CDR3 region has the DNA TGTGCCAGCAGCCAAGATCTCCGAGGCATCTATGGCTACACCTTC.

This chain uses TRBV2 with TRBJ2-2, with 8 positions matching TRBD1. Germline CDR1 and CDR2: SNHLY and FYNNEI. Losses at the gene ends were 10 bases for V and 0 bases for J; bases not matched to a gene: 4. The CDR3 spans 14 residues. DNA for the CDR3: TGTGCCAACTCACAGGGGGCGAACACCGGGGAGCTGTTTTTT. Amino acids: CANSQGANTGELFF.

The V and J genes are TRBV10-3 and TRBJ1-1; 9 positions agree with TRBD1. Germline lookup yields CDR1 ENHRY and CDR2 SYGVKD. Unmatched junction bases numbered 9, after V lost 5 bases and J lost 11 bases. CDR3 size: 13 residues. CDR3 residues: CAISPGGDRVAFF. The CDR3 coding sequence is TGTGCCATCAGTCCTGGGGGGGACAGGGTCGCTTTCTTT.

CDR3 DNA: TGCGCCAGCAGCTTGGGACGAGCGGATCAAGAGACCCAGTACTTC. Translating it yields CASSLGRADQETQYF. V usage is TRBV5-1 and J usage is TRBJ2-5; tentative D call: TRBD2 (5 bases). The CDR3 is 15 amino acids. The V gene's germline CDR1 is SGHRS and CDR2 YFSETQ. Trimming cost V 0 bases and J 2 bases, with 11 bases left between them.

The rearrangement links TRBV24-1 to TRBJ1-5, with a tentative D call TRBD1 (5 bases). Deletions cut 7 bases from V and 9 bases from J, with 24 bases between. Germline CDR1 KGHDR, CDR2 SFDVKD. The CDR3 is made up of 16 amino acids. Here the CDR3 DNA reads TGTGCCACCAGCCCCGGCGGGGCAGCCCCTCTTCGGCCCCAGCATTTT. It is translated as CATSPGGAAPLRPQHF.

The chain couples TRBV28 to TRBJ2-7, with D maybe TRBD2 (5 bases). CDR1 and CDR2 (germline): MDHEN, SYDVKM. This CDR3 is built from 14 residues. Trimming stripped 7 bases from V and 10 bases from J, with 23 bases between. DNA for the CDR3: TGTGCCAGCACTTCCCCGGGATGGGAAGCATTCCAGTACTTC. Translating gives CASTSPGWEAFQYF.

The genes are TRBV5-5 and TRBJ2-1; 9 bases align to TRBD2. This CDR3 has 16 amino acids. The junction had 14 bases not matched to a gene; V was cut back by 4 bases and J by 9 bases. Germline lookup yields CDR1 SGHKS and CDR2 YYEKEE (reference sequence). The CDR3 region has the DNA TGTGCCAGCAGCCCTCGAGTAGGCGGGGGGGCCCCTGAGCAGTTCTTC. Translating it yields CASSPRVGGGAPEQFF.

This chain joins TRBV18 and TRBJ1-1; 9 positions agree with TRBD1. The V gene end was trimmed by 3 bases and the J gene end by 2 bases; junction bases not matched to a gene: 4. From germline, CDR1 is KGHSH and CDR2 LQKENI. This CDR3 is 15 amino acids long. CDR3 region: CASSPLTGGNTEAFF. In DNA form, the CDR3 reads TGTGCCAGCTCACCCCTGACAGGGGGAAACACTGAAGCTTTCTTT.

The chain has TRBV5-1 and TRBJ2-1; TRBD2 aligns across 16 bases. CDR1 is SGHRS, CDR2 YFSETQ, per germline. This CDR3 is built from 18 residues. J lost 2 bases, V lost 1 base, and 3 bases had no gene match. CDR3 DNA sequence: TGCGCCAGCAGCTTGATTGGGACTAGCGGGGGGGCCTACAATGAGCAGTTCTTC. It is translated as CASSLIGTSGGAYNEQFF.

V is TRBV28 and J is TRBJ1-5; D may be TRBD1 (5 bases). In germline, CDR1 is MDHEN, CDR2 SYDVKM. This CDR3 has 13 residues. V was shortened by 2 bases and J by 7 bases, with 9 bases between the two germline ends. The CDR3 DNA sequence: TGTGCCAGCAGTTTAACGGGGGTACAGCCCCAGCATTTT. Translated, it gives CASSLTGVQPQHF. Full variable domain (missing parts from reference TRBV28 and TRBJ1-5): DVKVTQSSRYLVKRTGEKVFLECVQDMDHENMFWYRQDPGLGLRLIYFSYDVKMKEKGDIPEGYSVSREKKERFSLILESASTNQTSMYLCASSLTGVQPQHFGDGTRLSIL.

This sequence joins TRBV11-1 and TRBJ1-3; TRBD1 might be the D (5 bases). Trimming took off 3 bases at V and 1 base at J, with 10 bases between the two ends. CDR1 SGHAT and CDR2 FQDESV come from the germline V gene (reference sequence). The CDR3 is 15 residues long. The CDR3 DNA is TGTGCCAGCAGCTTCGCAGGGCTTTCTGGAAACACCATATATTTT. As protein: CASSFAGLSGNTIYF.